Below are 24 T cell receptor beta chains sequenced from a single sample in a study of blood T cells in healthy people across ages. With a J-beta primer mix and a sample-barcoded 5' primer, a second PCR ran roughly 6 to 11 cycles. TCRdb analysed the 5' RACE reads with MiXCR anew, one entry per CDR3 protein. The top ten clones hold under 30% of a sample with 1.8 million or so distinct CDR3 sequences, 39% of them seen once. Sample: blood. These receptors were taken from a human donor in good health.

The chain is built from TRBV29-1 and TRBJ1-5, with 7 bases aligning to TRBD1. This CDR3 comprises 15 residues. Trimming took 4 bases from V and 2 from J; bases not matched to a gene: 8. CDR1 and CDR2 (germline): SQVTM, ANQGSEA. This chain's CDR3 is CSVGVGGAGNQPQHF. The CDR3 DNA reads as TGCAGCGTTGGGGTAGGGGGCGCTGGCAATCAGCCCCAGCATTTT.

A single count supports this clonotype. The rearrangement links TRBV6-1 to TRBJ1-5; 7 nucleotides agree with TRBD1. The length of the CDR3 is 15 residues. J was trimmed by 7 bases and V by 4 bases; bases with no gene match: 10. From germline, CDR1 is MNHNS and CDR2 SASEGT. CDR3 bases: TGTGCCAGCAGTGTGTTTAAGGGGGCAGAGCAGCCCCAGCATTTT. Protein product: CASSVFKGAEQPQHF.

This rearrangement joins TRBV2 to TRBJ1-2, with TRBD1 matching over 10 bases. The CDR3 covers 14 residues. The V segment lost 4 bases and the J segment 7 bases; nucleotides outside the gene matches: 6. The germline V gene encodes CDR1 SNHLY and CDR2 FYNNEI. The CDR3 here is CASSGDRGFSGYTF. The CDR3 coding sequence is TGTGCCAGCAGTGGGGACAGGGGATTCAGTGGCTACACCTTC.

This clonotype was found many times. The junction and the germline gene differ at one end; a read error may be behind it. The rearrangement uses TRBV7-7 and TRBJ2-5, with D possibly TRBD1 on 6 matching bases. CDR1 SSHAT and CDR2 FNYEAQ come from the germline V gene (reference sequence). The CDR3 contains 15 residues. CDR3 amino acids: CASSLGQGRGETQYF. The CDR3 nucleotides are TGTGCTAGCAGCTTAGGCCAGGGCAGGGGAGAGACCCAGTACTTC.

This chain joins TRBV7-2 and TRBJ1-2; no clear D. The V end was cut by 2 bases, the J end by 3 bases, with 10 bases between. The CDR3 extends over 14 amino acids. Germline loops: CDR1 SGHTA, CDR2 FQGNSA. The CDR3 reads CASSLSRDYYGYTF. The CDR3 DNA is TGTGCCAGCAGCTTATCACGGGATTACTATGGCTACACCTTC.

The genes are TRBV7-9 and TRBJ2-5; D is undetermined. V shed 4 bases and J shed 5 bases, with 8 bases lying between them. This CDR3 has 12 amino acids. Germline lookup yields CDR1 SEHNR and CDR2 FQNEAQ (reference sequence). This chain's CDR3 is CASSSDFETQYF. CDR3 in DNA: TGTGCCAGCAGCTCCGACTTCGAGACCCAGTACTTC. Using reference TRBV7-9 and TRBJ2-5 for the parts outside the CDR3, the full variable domain is DTGVSQNPRHKITKRGQNVTFRCDPISEHNRLYWYRQTLGQGPEFLTYFQNEAQLEKSRLLSDRFSAERPKGSFSTLEIQRTEQGDSAMYLCASSSDFETQYFGPGTRLLVL.

This clonotype was counted only a few times. The chain is built from TRBV7-2 and TRBJ1-2, with unresolved D. This CDR3 comprises 15 residues. The germline V gene has CDR1 SGHTA and CDR2 FQGNSA. V was clipped by 5 bases and J by 1 base, with 14 bases between them. The CDR3 coding sequence is TGTGCCAGCAGCCCAGACTTAATTTTTAACTATGGCTACACCTTC. This encodes CASSPDLIFNYGYTF.

This clonotype has only a few counts. V is TRBV6-6 and J is TRBJ2-7; 8 bases are a match to TRBD1. With 7 bases clipped from V and 0 bases from J, the junction kept 2 bases outside the gene matches. Germline-derived CDR1 and CDR2 are MNHNY and SVGAGI (reference sequence). The CDR3 extends over 13 amino acids. CDR3 sequence: CASMGQVSYEQYF. For the CDR3, the DNA is TGTGCCAGCATGGGACAGGTCTCCTACGAGCAGTACTTC.

There are a few counts of this clonotype. V usage is TRBV12-3 or TRBV12-4 and J usage is TRBJ2-7; 7 bases map to TRBD1. The CDR3 has 15 amino acids. V dropped 5 bases and J dropped 7; count of bases not matched to a gene: 14. The CDR3 DNA reads TGTGCCAGCAGTCCTCCGACAGGGAAAATGGGTGAGCAGTACTTC. Translated, it gives CASSPPTGKMGEQYF.

This clonotype was found a few times. This rearrangement joins TRBV7-2 to TRBJ1-6, with D tentatively TRBD1 (5 bases). V dropped 5 bases and J dropped 8 bases, with 19 bases sitting between them. This CDR3 is built from 16 residues. The germline V gene has CDR1 SGHTA and CDR2 FQGNSA. The CDR3 DNA is TGTGCCAGCAGCGCCCACCGGGACCCGTCGTATTCACCCCTCCACTTT. Translating it yields CASSAHRDPSYSPLHF.

This clonotype was seen a few times. The rearrangement links TRBV15 to TRBJ2-3, with 8 bases lining up with TRBD1. The V and J ends lost 8 bases and 4 bases, in that order; junction bases with no gene match: 8. This CDR3 is built from 14 residues. Germline CDR1 LNHNV, CDR2 YYDKDF (reference sequence). CDR3 DNA sequence: TGTGCCACCGACGCAGGGGGCGACGCAGATACGCAGTATTTT. Residues: CATDAGGDADTQYF.

This sequence joins TRBV6-5 and TRBJ1-1; 9 nucleotides align to TRBD1. The CDR3 length is 15 residues. Germline CDR1 reads MNHEY; CDR2 reads SVGAGI. The trim removed 5 bases at V and 2 bases at J, leaving 6 bases unmatched. CDR3 residues: CASSQDRGRNTEAFF. DNA of the CDR3: TGTGCCAGCAGTCAGGACAGGGGACGAAACACTGAAGCTTTCTTT.

The sample holds a few counts of this clonotype. DNA of the CDR3: TGCGCCAGCAGCTTGAGGTCAGAGAACACTGAAGCTTTCTTT. As protein: CASSLRSENTEAFF. The V and J genes are TRBV5-1 and TRBJ1-1; D call uncertain. CDR1 is SGHRS and CDR2 is YFSETQ in the germline V gene. Trimming pared 1 base from V and 1 base from J, leaving 8 bases between. The CDR3 contains 14 residues.

The rearrangement uses TRBV9 and TRBJ2-2; D gene uncertain. With 4 bases removed from V and 5 bases from J, the gap between germline ends came to 9 bases. The CDR3 totals 13 residues. From germline, CDR1 is SGDLS and CDR2 YYNGEE. The CDR3 region is CASSPSWTGELFF. CDR3 DNA: TGTGCCAGCAGCCCCTCTTGGACCGGGGAGCTGTTTTTT.

This clonotype was counted only a few times. The chain joins TRBV5-1 to TRBJ1-1; D ambiguous. With 4 bases removed from V and 3 bases from J, the gap between germline ends came to 10 bases. The CDR3 extends over 13 amino acids. The germline gives CDR1 SGHRS, CDR2 YFSETQ. The CDR3 DNA reads as TGCGCCAGCAGCCCCCCACCGTACACTGAAGCTTTCTTT. This sequence encodes CASSPPPYTEAFF.

This clonotype appeared a few times. The chain carries TRBV9 and TRBJ2-7; D is perhaps TRBD1 or TRBD2 (5 bases each). Germline loops: CDR1 SGDLS, CDR2 YYNGEE. Between the trimmed V and J ends, which lost 0 bases and 0 bases, there was a span of 10 bases. The CDR3 runs 15 residues. In nucleotides, the CDR3 is TGTGCCAGCAGCGTAGTTTCAGGGAGCTCCTACGAGCAGTACTTC. Its protein is CASSVVSGSSYEQYF.

This clonotype turned up a few times. This chain joins TRBV11-3 and TRBJ2-5; tentative D call: TRBD1 (6 bases). Germline V lookup: CDR1 SGHNT, CDR2 YENEEA. Trimming cost V 5 bases and J 3 bases, with 19 bases left between them. CDR3 size: 16 residues. This CDR3 reads CASSQSGTGREETQYF. CDR3 DNA sequence: TGTGCCAGCAGCCAATCGGGAACAGGGCGGGAAGAGACCCAGTACTTC.

This chain links TRBV4-2 with TRBJ2-7; TRBD1 agrees at 8 bases. V lost 2 bases, J lost 3 bases, and 9 bases stayed unmatched. This CDR3 spans 16 amino acids. Germline loops: CDR1 LGHNA, CDR2 YNFKEQ. In nucleotides, the CDR3 is TGTGCCAGCAGCCAAAACCCAGGACAGGGTGGCTACGAGCAGTACTTC. Protein product: CASSQNPGQGGYEQYF.

The chain employs TRBV4-1 and TRBJ1-2; tentatively, D is TRBD1 (5 bases). The CDR3 loop spans 13 amino acids. Germline CDR1 and CDR2: MGHRA and YSYEKL. V was cut by 1 base and J by 7 bases, with 10 bases left in between. The CDR3 DNA sequence: TGCGCCAGCAGCCAAGTGGGGGTAGGTGGCTACACCTTC. Protein product: CASSQVGVGGYTF.

J is TRBJ1-6 and V is TRBV3-1; D ambiguous. Trimming took 6 bases from V and 11 from J, leaving 11 bases between them. CDR1 and CDR2 (germline): LGHDT, YNNKEL (reference sequence). The CDR3 has 12 amino acids. The CDR3 sequence: CASSPPEAPLHF. For the CDR3, the DNA is TGTGCCAGCAGTCCCCCGGAGGCACCCCTCCACTTT.

The V call is TRBV4-3, the J call TRBJ1-1; 8 bases align to TRBD1. The ends lost 2 bases at V and 4 bases at J; junction bases unmatched: 3. This CDR3 comprises 14 residues. CDR1 LGHNA and CDR2 YSLEER come from the germline V gene. CDR3 in amino acids: CASSQLGQVTEAFF. Here the CDR3 DNA reads TGCGCCAGCAGCCAACTGGGACAGGTCACTGAAGCTTTCTTT.

This clonotype occurred a few times. The V call is TRBV4-3, the J call TRBJ1-2; 7 bases map to TRBD1. The trim removed 4 bases at V and 6 bases at J, leaving 11 bases unmatched. CDR1 is LGHNA and CDR2 is YSLEER in the germline V gene. The CDR3 has 15 amino acids. CDR3 nucleotides: TGCGCCAGCAGCCGAGAGCCGACAGGGATGGATGGCTACACCTTC. It yields the protein CASSREPTGMDGYTF.

In its sample, this clonotype was seen once. Written as DNA, the CDR3 is TGCAGCGTCGAACGTTGGGACAGCCTGGGCGGCACTGAAGCTTTCTTT. This sequence encodes CSVERWDSLGGTEAFF. The rearrangement joins TRBV29-1 to TRBJ1-1, with 7 bases that match TRBD1. The CDR3 length is 16 residues. CDR1 and CDR2 (germline): SQVTM, ANQGSEA. The V gene end was trimmed by 6 bases and the J gene end by 4 bases; junction bases not matched to a gene: 17.

This clonotype was observed a handful of times. This chain links TRBV6-2 or TRBV6-3 with TRBJ1-5; TRBD1 is a possible D gene (5 bases). The V and J ends lost 2 bases and 3 bases respectively, with 20 bases between them. The germline gives CDR1 MNHEY, CDR2 SVGEGT. The CDR3 has 18 amino acids. This CDR3 reads CASSYGPGTYKLNQPQHF. CDR3 bases: TGTGCCAGCAGTTACGGTCCGGGGACTTATAAGCTCAATCAGCCCCAGCATTTT.